This is a list of T cell receptor beta chains from one sample in a study of long-term antiretroviral therapy in people with HIV. The method was immunoSEQ multiplex PCR; TCRdb's version includes in-frame clones alone and lacks a portion of them. The sample lists 23,000 or so clones; roughly 84% were seen once. The starting material was unsorted PBMCs, obtained 0.1 years before starting antiretroviral therapy. The source of these receptors is a man between 18 and 29 years old with HIV. Each CDR3 is given with its conserved first and last residue. Each record gives: CDR3 DNA, CDR3 protein, D gene, J gene, V gene, clone size. D genes are given only for firm matches. Clone size is not always given. Where it is, it says once, few, many or a class for expanded clones.

TGTGCCAGCAGCTTTGTAACAGATACTTACACTGAAGCTTTCTTT CASSFVTDTYTEAFF . TRBJ1-1 TRBV7-9 .
TGCGCCAGCAGCCAAGAGGGGGCGGGCAGTACCAATGAGCAGTTCTTC CASSQEGAGSTNEQFF . TRBJ2-1 TRBV4-3 .
TGTGCCAGTGGCCGGGGGGGAGGCTATGGCTACACCTTC CASGRGGGYGYTF . TRBJ1-2 TRBV28 .
TGTGCCAGCAGCCAAGATTTCGGGAACACCATATATTTT CASSQDFGNTIYF . TRBJ1-3 TRBV4-2 .
TGTGCCAGCTCGCCCCCGCGTTCCTCTGGAAACACCATATATTTT CASSPPRSSGNTIYF . TRBJ1-3 TRBV18 .
TGTGCCAGCAGTCCCCGACAGGGCAGAGCGAACACCGGGGAGCTGTTTTTT CASSPRQGRANTGELFF TRBD1 TRBJ2-2 TRBV27 .
TGTGCCAGCTCACTAGGGACAGACAATCAGCCCCAGCATTTT CASSLGTDNQPQHF TRBD1 TRBJ1-5 TRBV18 .
TGTGCCAGCAGCTTGAGACAGGGACTCTTTAACACTGAAGCTTTCTTT CASSLRQGLFNTEAFF TRBD1 TRBJ1-1 TRBV7-9 once
TGTGCCAGCAGGCCAGGGGTTTGGGGTTACGACGAGCAGTACTTC CASRPGVWGYDEQYF . TRBJ2-7 TRBV7-8 .
TGTGCCAGCAGTCAGAGAGGTGAAAAACTGTTTTTT CASSQRGEKLFF . TRBJ1-4 TRBV6-5 .